This TCR beta chain is from a study of blood T cells in healthy people across ages. Whole-study context: Template switching retrieved approximately one barcoded beta molecule for each two T cells.

A second PCR, run for about 7 to 11 cycles, used a sample-barcoded 5' primer plus a J-beta primer mix. A tag from a template-switch adaptor with 12 random nucleotides marked each cDNA molecule. MiXCR, run by TCRdb on the 5' RACE reads, gives a single entry per CDR3 protein. The sample lists fewer than 900,000 distinct CDR3 sequences; 35% to 45% were seen once. All donors came from Russia, were Caucasian and healthy, and spanned ages about 6 to 100. V was pared by 4 bases and J by 3 bases, with 9 bases between. The CDR3 is 13 amino acids. Germline assignment: CDR1 MGHRA and CDR2 YSYEKL. The V call is TRBV4-1, the J call TRBJ1-1; no reliable D call. Sample: blood. The sequence came from a woman in her sixties or seventies in good health. This CDR3 is CASSPKVYTEAFF. The CDR3 coding sequence is TGCGCCAGCAGCCCCAAAGTTTACACTGAAGCTTTCTTT.